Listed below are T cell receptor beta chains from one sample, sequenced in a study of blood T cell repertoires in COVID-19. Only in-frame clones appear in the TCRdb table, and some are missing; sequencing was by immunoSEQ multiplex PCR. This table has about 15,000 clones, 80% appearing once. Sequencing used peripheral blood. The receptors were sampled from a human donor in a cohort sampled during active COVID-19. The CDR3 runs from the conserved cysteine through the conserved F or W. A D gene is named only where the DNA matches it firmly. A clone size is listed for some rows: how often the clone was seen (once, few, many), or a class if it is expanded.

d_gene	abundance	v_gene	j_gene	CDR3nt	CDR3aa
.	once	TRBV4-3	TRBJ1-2	TGCGCCAGCAGCCAAGGGAGGGGAAGCGGCTATGGCTACACCTTC	CASSQGRGSGYGYTF
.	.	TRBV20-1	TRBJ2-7	TGCAGTGCTAGTGGGTTTCGGGGGAACTCCTACGAGCAGTACTTC	CSASGFRGNSYEQYF
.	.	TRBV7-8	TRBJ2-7	TGTGCCAGCAGCTTAGATCTAGCCTACGAGCAGTACTTC	CASSLDLAYEQYF
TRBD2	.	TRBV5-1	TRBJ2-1	TGCGCCAGCAGCTTGGGTAGCGGGAGCCTCGGTGAGCAGTTCTTC	CASSLGSGSLGEQFF
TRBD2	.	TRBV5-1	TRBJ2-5	TGCGCCAGCAGCTTTAGCGGGAGCCTTGAGACCCAGTACTTC	CASSFSGSLETQYF
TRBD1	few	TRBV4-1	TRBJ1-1	TGCGCCAGCAGCCAAGCCGGGACAGGGAACACTGAAGCTTTCTTT	CASSQAGTGNTEAFF
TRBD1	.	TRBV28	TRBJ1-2	TGTGCCAGCAGTTTAGTGACCGGGACAGTCTATTCTGGCTACACCTTC	CASSLVTGTVYSGYTF
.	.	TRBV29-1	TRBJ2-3	TGCAGCGTTGAAGAATGGGGCGACAGCACAGATACGCAGTATTTT	CSVEEWGDSTDTQYF
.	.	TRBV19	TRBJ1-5	TGTGCCAGTATGGTGGGAGGTCAGCCCCAGCATTTT	CASMVGGQPQHF
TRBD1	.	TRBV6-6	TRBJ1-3	TGTGCCAGCAGCGGACAGGGGCTCTCTGGAAACACCATATATTTT	CASSGQGLSGNTIYF
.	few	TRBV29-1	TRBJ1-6	TGCAGCGCTGGGTGGGGGGATAATTCACCCCTCCACTTT	CSAGWGDNSPLHF
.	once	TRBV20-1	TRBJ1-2	TGCAGTGCTAGTGGAGGGCCCAACTATGGCTACACCTTC	CSASGGPNYGYTF
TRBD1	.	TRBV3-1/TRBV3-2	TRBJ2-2	TGTGCCAGCAGCCCTATACCGGGACAGGGTAATACCGGGGAGCTGTTTTTT	CASSPIPGQGNTGELFF
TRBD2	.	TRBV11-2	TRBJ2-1	TGTGCCAGCAGACAGACTAGCGTCCGCCGCTCCTACAATGAGCAGTTCTTC	CASRQTSVRRSYNEQFF
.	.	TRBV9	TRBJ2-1	TGTGCCAGCAGCAAGGGGACTGGAGAAATCAATGAGCAGTTCTTC	CASSKGTGEINEQFF
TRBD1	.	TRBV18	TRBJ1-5	TGTGCCAGCTCATTGGGGACAGGGGTACAGCCCCAGCATTTT	CASSLGTGVQPQHF
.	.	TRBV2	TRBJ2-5	TGTGCCAGCAGTGCTGCCCCTCGGTCGGAGACCCAGTACTTC	CASSAAPRSETQYF
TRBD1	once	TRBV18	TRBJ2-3	TGTGCCAGCTCGCCCCTGACAGGGGGACAAGATACGCAGTATTTT	CASSPLTGGQDTQYF
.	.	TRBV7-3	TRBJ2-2	TGTGCCAGCAGCTTAACACAGGACACCGGGGAGCTGTTTTTT	CASSLTQDTGELFF
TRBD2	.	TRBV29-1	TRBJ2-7	TGCAGCGCGCAGGGACTAGCGGGAGACGAGCAGTACTTC	CSAQGLAGDEQYF
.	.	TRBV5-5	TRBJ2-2	TGTGCCAGCAGCTTGGTCAGATACACCGGGGAGCTGTTTTTT	CASSLVRYTGELFF
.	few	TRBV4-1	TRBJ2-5	TGCGCCAGCAGCCCCGGCCGCGGCCAAGAGACCCAGTACTTC	CASSPGRGQETQYF
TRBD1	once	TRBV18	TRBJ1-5	TGTGCCAGCTCACCATCGGGACAGGGTAATGGTCAGCCCCAGCATTTT	CASSPSGQGNGQPQHF
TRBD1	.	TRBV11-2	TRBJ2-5	TGTGCCAGCACCCGACAGGGGAAAGAGACCCAGTACTTC	CASTRQGKETQYF
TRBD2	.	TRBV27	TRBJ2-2	TGTGCCAGCAGTTTCGACGGACTAGCGGGAGGGACCGGGGAGCTGTTTTTT	CASSFDGLAGGTGELFF
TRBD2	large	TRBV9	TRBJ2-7	TGTGCCAGCAGCCCAGCTTCGGGGGGTCTGGACGAGCAGTACTTC	CASSPASGGLDEQYF
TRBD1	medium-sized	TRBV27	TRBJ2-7	TGTGCCAGCAGTCGTAAAGGACAGGGGGCCTACGAGCAGTACTTC	CASSRKGQGAYEQYF
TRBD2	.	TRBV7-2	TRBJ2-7	TGTGCCAGCAGCTTGGGAACCGCTAGCGGGGGCTACGAGCAGTACTTC	CASSLGTASGGYEQYF
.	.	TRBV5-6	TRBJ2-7	TGTGCCAGCAGCGAGCCCTCCCTCGGGTCCTACGAGCAGTACTTC	CASSEPSLGSYEQYF
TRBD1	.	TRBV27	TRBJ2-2	TGTGCCAGCAGTTTAAAGGACAGGGGGCTTAGATATTACACCGGGGAGCTGTTTTTT	CASSLKDRGLRYYTGELFF
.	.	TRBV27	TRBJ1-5	TGTGCCAGCAGTTTAAGAGTTAGCAATCAGCCCCAGCATTTT	CASSLRVSNQPQHF
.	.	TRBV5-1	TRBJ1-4	TGCGCCAGCAGCTTGGGACGGGGGGGAACTAATGAAAAACTGTTTTTT	CASSLGRGGTNEKLFF
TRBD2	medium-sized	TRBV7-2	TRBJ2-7	TGTGCCAGCAGCATCGGACTAGCGGGAGTGAACGAGCAGTACTTC	CASSIGLAGVNEQYF
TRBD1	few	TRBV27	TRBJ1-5	TGTGCCAGCAGTCAGGACAGGGGGAGAGATCAGCCCCAGCATTTT	CASSQDRGRDQPQHF
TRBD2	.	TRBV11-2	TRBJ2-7	TGTGCCAGCAGCAGCAATCCGGGACTAGTGATGTACTACGAGCAGTACTTC	CASSSNPGLVMYYEQYF
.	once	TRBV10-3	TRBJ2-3	TGTGCCATCAGTGACAGCGCTGGGGGAGGCGGCACAGATACGCAGTATTTT	CAISDSAGGGGTDTQYF
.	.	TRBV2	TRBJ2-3	TGTGCCAGCAGCGTCCGTTTGGGCCGCTCAGAAGGAGATACGCAGTATTTT	CASSVRLGRSEGDTQYF
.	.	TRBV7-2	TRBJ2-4	TGTGCCAGCAGCTTAGATAGCTGGGTCCAAAACATTCAGTACTTC	CASSLDSWVQNIQYF
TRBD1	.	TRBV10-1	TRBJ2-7	TGCGCCAGCAGTGATTCCGGGACAGCCTCCTACGAGCAGTACTTC	CASSDSGTASYEQYF
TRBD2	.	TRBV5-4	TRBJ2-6	TGTGCCAGCAGCTTGGAGGTGGGGAGGGGCGGGCCTGGGGCCAACGTCCTGACTTTC	CASSLEVGRGGPGANVLTF
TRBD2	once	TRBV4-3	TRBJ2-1	TGCGCCAGCAGCCTCGAGTCGGGAGGGTCCTACAATGAGCAGTTCTTC	CASSLESGGSYNEQFF
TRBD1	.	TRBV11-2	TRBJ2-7	TGTGCCAGCAGCAAAGTCTACGGACAGGGGAAGGACGAGCAGTACTTC	CASSKVYGQGKDEQYF
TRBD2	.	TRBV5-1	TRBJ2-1	TGCGCCAGCAGCTTCCTAGCGGGAAAAGTAAATGAGCAGTTCTTC	CASSFLAGKVNEQFF
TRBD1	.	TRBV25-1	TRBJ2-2	TGTGCCAGCAGTGAATTTGGACAGGGGATTTCATCGGGGGAGCTGTTTTTT	CASSEFGQGISSGELFF
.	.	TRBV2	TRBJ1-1	TGTGCCAGCAGGCCGGGGGGCACTGAAGCTTTCTTT	CASRPGGTEAFF
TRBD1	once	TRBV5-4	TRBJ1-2	TGTGCCAGCAGCCACGGGACAGCTGTTGGCTACACCTTC	CASSHGTAVGYTF
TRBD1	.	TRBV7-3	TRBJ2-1	TGTGCCAGCAGCTTATGGGCGACAGGGGAAGGTGTCAATGAGCAGTTCTTC	CASSLWATGEGVNEQFF
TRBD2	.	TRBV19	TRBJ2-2	TGTGCCAGTAGTATAGTCACTAGCGGGGCCGGGGAGCTGTTTTTT	CASSIVTSGAGELFF
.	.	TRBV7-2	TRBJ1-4	TGTGCCAGCAGCAGATTAGCGACAGGCCCGAATGAAAAACTGTTTTTT	CASSRLATGPNEKLFF
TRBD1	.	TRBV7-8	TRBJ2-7	TGTGCCAGCAGCTTAGCGGGGTCTGGGGACAGGGGGTTTGAGCAGTACTTC	CASSLAGSGDRGFEQYF